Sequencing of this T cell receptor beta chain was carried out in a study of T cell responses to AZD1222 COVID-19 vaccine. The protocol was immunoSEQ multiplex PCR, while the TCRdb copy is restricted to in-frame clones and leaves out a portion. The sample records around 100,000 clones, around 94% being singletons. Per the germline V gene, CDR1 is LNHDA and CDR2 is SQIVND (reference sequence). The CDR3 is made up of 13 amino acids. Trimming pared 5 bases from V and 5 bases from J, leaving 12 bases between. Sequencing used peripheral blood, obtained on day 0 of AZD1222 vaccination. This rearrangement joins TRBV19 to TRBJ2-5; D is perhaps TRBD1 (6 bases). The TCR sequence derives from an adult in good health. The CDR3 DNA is TGTGCCAGTAGTGTGGACAGATCGGAGACCCAGTACTTC. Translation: CASSVDRSETQYF.